These T cell receptor beta chains were read from a single sample in a study of T-cell memory formation after mild COVID-19. TCRdb recomputed calls from the 5' RACE reads with MiXCR, one row per CDR3 protein. The data show 350,000 to 500,000 distinct CDR3 sequences, 20% seen once. Sequencing was carried out using PBMCs or a T cell subset sorted from them (not recorded which). Every receptor here comes from an adult woman who had mild COVID-19 (a few samples of this study predate the infection). Cell type and time point are not known. CDR3s include the opening cysteine and the closing phenylalanine or tryptophan. D genes are given only for firm matches. Clone size, where shown, is once, few, many, or a class for clones that have expanded.

TRBJ2-7	TRBV5-1	few	-	CASSLGGTTTYEQYF
TRBJ2-3	TRBV10-3	few	-	CAIRESSGTDTQYF
TRBJ1-1	TRBV4-2	few	-	CASSLSETEAFF
TRBJ2-7	TRBV7-9	-	-	CASSLRGRPLVGEQYF
TRBJ1-2	TRBV5-6	few	-	CASSLDGTNYGYTF
TRBJ1-1	TRBV4-2	few	TRBD1	CASTGRGQGARDTEAFF
TRBJ2-7	TRBV15	many	TRBD1	CATSSGTGRYEQYF
TRBJ2-1	TRBV24-1	few	TRBD2	CATRAGTSGRNEQFF
TRBJ2-1	TRBV14	few	-	CASSQDSYDPLNNEQFF
TRBJ1-1	TRBV5-5	few	-	CASSLHRTAEAFF
TRBJ2-1	TRBV7-9	few	-	CASSPPAAGYQFF
TRBJ2-1	TRBV11-3	few	-	CASSSSWQGPHYNEQFF
TRBJ2-3	TRBV5-1	-	-	CASSTGHRDTDTQYF
TRBJ1-1	TRBV12-3/TRBV12-4	-	-	CASSQTGAVTAFF
TRBJ2-1	TRBV7-2	many	-	CASSLIRYNEQFF
TRBJ1-1	TRBV7-9	-	-	CASRRHGNTEAFF
TRBJ2-5	TRBV2	-	TRBD2	CASSELAGGRQETQYF
TRBJ2-3	TRBV3-1	-	TRBD2	CASSHARTSVLRDTQYF
TRBJ2-1	TRBV5-6	-	-	CASRPRGAKGRLEFF
TRBJ2-1	TRBV5-1	-	-	CASSYDGGLRGEQFF
TRBJ2-7	TRBV5-1	many	-	CASSLEILDEQYF
TRBJ1-3	TRBV5-1	-	-	CASSPTASGNTIYF
TRBJ1-2	TRBV12-3/TRBV12-4	-	TRBD1	CASSLDRPYGYTF
TRBJ1-6	TRBV12-3/TRBV12-4	few	-	CASSPAQGYNSPLHF
TRBJ1-3	TRBV18	few	-	CASSPKGFYSGNTIYF
TRBJ2-5	TRBV30	few	-	CAWRRGVRETQYF
TRBJ2-7	TRBV6-2/TRBV6-3	few	TRBD1	CASSPGTGNREQYF
TRBJ2-1	TRBV12-3/TRBV12-4	few	-	CASSLSGVGRPGEQFF
TRBJ2-7	TRBV12-3/TRBV12-4	-	TRBD2	CASRVAGTYEQYF
TRBJ2-7	TRBV30	-	-	CAWKNKNSYEQYF
TRBJ2-1	TRBV18	-	TRBD2	CASSHSLAGGLYNEQFF
TRBJ1-1	TRBV10-3	few	-	CAISPGREAFF
TRBJ2-7	TRBV20-1	few	-	CSARDEETYEQYF
TRBJ1-5	TRBV4-1	few	-	CASSQGMGGNQPQHF
TRBJ2-7	TRBV5-1	few	TRBD1	CASSSATGNEQYF
TRBJ2-5	TRBV5-6	many	-	CASSLGRWGETQYF
TRBJ2-3	TRBV29-1	many	-	CSPRITDTQYF
TRBJ2-3	TRBV4-2	few	-	CAAGQRADTDTQYF
TRBJ2-7	TRBV6-2/TRBV6-3	-	TRBD1	CASSPRQGRSPYEQYF
TRBJ2-7	TRBV7-9	-	-	CASSRPRDEQYF
TRBJ2-1	TRBV12-3/TRBV12-4	few	-	CASSGAAPVNEQFF